Presented here are 26 T cell receptor beta chains from one specimen sequenced in a study of blood T cell repertoires in COVID-19. Sequencing was performed with immunoSEQ multiplex PCR; in TCRdb, only in-frame clones are kept and a portion is missing. The sample holds over 150,000 clones, roughly 86% seen once. Input material: peripheral blood. Every receptor here comes from an elderly woman with COVID-19, enrolled during active disease.

V is TRBV12-3 or TRBV12-4 and J is TRBJ1-2; a possible D gene is TRBD1 (6 bases). Trimming shortened V by 7 bases and J by 5 bases, and 11 bases separated the two germline ends. This CDR3 contains 12 residues. The CDR3 is CASTLQGYGYTF. CDR3 bases: TGTGCCAGCACCCTACAGGGATATGGCTACACCTTC.

In nucleotides, the CDR3 is TGTGCCATCAGTGAGCAGGTCAGGGGGTCACCCCTCCACTTT. Protein sequence: CAISEQVRGSPLHF. The chain employs TRBV10-3 and TRBJ1-6; 7 bases map to TRBD1. Germline V gives CDR1 ENHRY, CDR2 SYGVKD. Trimming took 2 bases from V and 10 from J; bases not matched to a gene: 5. The CDR3 is made up of 14 amino acids.

This chain's CDR3 is CSASTAVTGWGEQYF. CDR3 DNA sequence: TGCAGTGCTAGTACCGCCGTAACAGGGTGGGGGGAGCAGTACTTC. The chain recombines TRBV20-1 with TRBJ2-7, with D possibly TRBD1 on 6 matching bases. The germline gives CDR1 DFQATT, CDR2 SNEGSKA (reference sequence). Trimming removed 3 bases from V and 7 bases from J, with 22 bases in between. The length of the CDR3 is 15 residues.

The chain employs TRBV6-5 and TRBJ1-4; no definite D call. Germline V gene lookup returns CDR1 MNHEY and CDR2 SVGAGI. This CDR3 comprises 12 residues. The V gene lost 9 bases and the J gene lost 4 bases, with 9 bases spanning the gap. CDR3 DNA sequence: TGTGCCAGTAGACATAGTAATGAAAAACTGTTTTTT. Protein: CASRHSNEKLFF.

The rearrangement uses TRBV10-2 and TRBJ2-1; 12 bases are shared with TRBD2. Germline values: CDR1 WSHSY, CDR2 SAAADI. The CDR3 has 15 amino acids. The V segment lost 5 bases and the J segment 5 bases; nucleotides outside the gene matches: 4. The CDR3, as DNA: TGCGCCAGCAGTTGGACTAGCGGGACGAACAATGAGCAGTTCTTC. Translating gives CASSWTSGTNNEQFF.

CDR3 nucleotides: TGCAGCGTTGAGAGGGAGGGCACTGAAGCTTTCTTT. Amino acid sequence: CSVEREGTEAFF. The V call is TRBV29-1, the J call TRBJ1-1; D gene ambiguous. V shed 3 bases and J shed 4 bases, with 9 bases lying between them. The V gene's germline CDR1 is SQVTM and CDR2 ANQGSEA. The CDR3 has 12 residues.

The V gene is TRBV3-1 (or the pseudogene TRBV3-2), the J gene TRBJ1-3; D is unresolved. CDR3 length: 15 amino acids. The germline CDR1 and CDR2 sequences are LGHDT and YNNKEL (reference sequence). Trimming took off 4 bases at V and 4 bases at J, with 14 bases between the two ends. The CDR3 nucleotides read TGTGCCAGCAGCCTGGAGGGTTTTTTGGGAAACACCATATATTTT. Its protein is CASSLEGFLGNTIYF.

Here the CDR3 DNA reads TGTGCCAGCAGCAAATCGGACAGGACTACGCAGTATTTT. Translating it yields CASSKSDRTTQYF. This chain connects TRBV7-3 to TRBJ2-3; 7 nucleotides match TRBD1. This CDR3 contains 13 residues. The ends lost 5 bases at V and 8 bases at J; junction bases unmatched: 7. Germline assignment: CDR1 SGHTA and CDR2 FQGTGA.

The chain joins TRBV5-4 to TRBJ2-6, with a weak D call TRBD2 (6 bases). In germline, CDR1 is SGHNT, CDR2 YYREEE (reference sequence). V was cut by 4 bases and J by 1 base, with 12 bases left in between. CDR3 size: 16 residues. The CDR3 sequence: CASSPGTPSGANVLTF. For the CDR3, the DNA is TGTGCCAGCAGCCCCGGGACTCCTTCTGGGGCCAACGTCCTGACTTTC.

This chain joins TRBV29-1 and TRBJ1-1; D is perhaps TRBD1 (6 bases). This CDR3 comprises 13 residues. Germline CDR1 is SQVTM and CDR2 is ANQGSEA. V was trimmed by 7 bases and J by 4 bases, leaving 16 bases between them. The CDR3 region has the DNA TGCAGCGCCCGGAGAAGGGGGATCACTGAAGCTTTCTTT. Translation gives CSARRRGITEAFF. Supplemented by reference TRBV29-1 and TRBJ1-1, the full variable domain reads SAVISQKPSRDICQRGTSLTIQCQVDSQVTMMFWYRQQPGQSLTLIATANQGSEATYESGFVIDKFPISRPNLTFSTLTVSNMSPEDSSIYLCSARRRGITEAFFGQGTRLTVV.

This chain connects TRBV9 to TRBJ2-1; TRBD2 agrees at 8 bases. V lost 3 bases, J lost 1 base, and 3 bases stayed unmatched. The CDR3 extends over 15 amino acids. Germline-derived CDR1 and CDR2 are SGDLS and YYNGEE. CDR3 nucleotides: TGTGCCAGCAGCGCCCGGGGGGGTTCCTACAATGAGCAGTTCTTC. It translates to CASSARGGSYNEQFF. The whole variable domain, remainder taken from reference TRBV9 and TRBJ2-1, is DSGVTQTPKHLITATGQRVTLRCSPRSGDLSVYWYQQSLDQGLQFLIQYYNGEERAKGNILERFSAQQFPDLHSELNLSSLELGDSALYFCASSARGGSYNEQFFGPGTRLTVL.

The chain recombines TRBV6-5 with TRBJ2-1; TRBD2 aligns across 9 bases. This CDR3 contains 16 residues. With V trimmed by 2 bases and J by 7 bases, 9 bases remained unmatched. The germline CDR1 and CDR2 sequences are MNHEY and SVGAGI. The CDR3 bases are TGTGCCAGCAGTTACGCGCTAGCGGGGATTGGGAATGAGCAGTTCTTC. Translating gives CASSYALAGIGNEQFF.

The gene calls are TRBV28 and TRBJ2-1, with a possible D match to TRBD2 (6 bases). With 8 bases removed from V and 1 base from J, the gap between germline ends came to 15 bases. Germline CDR1 and CDR2: MDHEN and SYDVKM. The CDR3 sequence is 15 residues long. The CDR3 here is CASFQGAGSYNEQFF. For the CDR3, the DNA is TGTGCCAGCTTCCAAGGCGCGGGGTCCTACAATGAGCAGTTCTTC.

The table lists this clone with a few counts. The chain links TRBV7-2 to TRBJ1-5; 8 positions agree with TRBD1. The germline gives CDR1 SGHTA, CDR2 FQGNSA. V lost 1 base to trimming and J lost 3 bases; unmatched junction nucleotides: 2. The CDR3 has 15 residues. The CDR3 nucleotides are TGTGCCAGCAGCTTAGTGACAGGGGACAATCAGCCCCAGCATTTT. Its protein product is CASSLVTGDNQPQHF.

The rearrangement links TRBV5-1 to TRBJ2-3; the match to TRBD2 covers 11 bases. The CDR3 has 16 residues. Losses at the gene ends were 3 bases for V and 0 bases for J; bases not matched to a gene: 3. Looked up from germline, CDR1 is SGHRS and CDR2 is YFSETQ. The CDR3 loop is CASSSRLAGSTDTQYF. The DNA of the CDR3 is TGCGCCAGCAGCTCCCGACTAGCGGGGAGCACAGATACGCAGTATTTT.

This chain connects TRBV29-1 to TRBJ2-5, with D tentatively TRBD2 (6 bases). CDR3 length: 12 amino acids. Germline V gives CDR1 SQVTM, CDR2 ANQGSEA. CDR3 region: CSGWAGGETQYF. The DNA for the CDR3 is TGCAGTGGTTGGGCCGGGGGAGAGACCCAGTACTTC. Variable domain in full (rest from reference TRBV29-1 and TRBJ2-5): SAVISQKPSRDICQRGTSLTIQCQVDSQVTMMFWYRQQPGQSLTLIATANQGSEATYESGFVIDKFPISRPNLTFSTLTVSNMSPEDSSIYLCSGWAGGETQYFGPGTRLLVL.

The chain has TRBV4-1 and TRBJ1-1; D may be TRBD1 (5 bases). CDR3 size: 14 residues. Germline V gene lookup returns CDR1 MGHRA and CDR2 YSYEKL. V lost 3 bases to trimming and J lost 0 bases, with 8 bases between them. This CDR3 reads CASSQTAMNTEAFF. CDR3 nucleotide sequence: TGCGCCAGCAGCCAGACAGCCATGAACACTGAAGCTTTCTTT.

In its sample, this clone was seen a few times. The CDR3 protein is CASAGRGPDGELFF. In DNA, the CDR3 is TGCGCCAGCGCGGGTAGGGGGCCGGACGGGGAGCTGTTTTTT. The chain uses TRBV5-1 and TRBJ2-2, with 7 bases identical to TRBD1. V trimming: 7 bases; J trimming: 7 bases; junction bases outside the gene matches: 10. Germline assignment: CDR1 SGHRS and CDR2 YFSETQ. This CDR3 is 14 amino acids long.

The V and J genes are TRBV28 and TRBJ1-5, with D unresolved. Trimming shortened V by 4 bases and J by 3 bases, and 4 bases separated the two germline ends. Germline CDR1 is MDHEN and CDR2 is SYDVKM. This CDR3 contains 12 residues. DNA for the CDR3: TGTGCCAGCAGTTCCCTCAATCAGCCCCAGCATTTT. Its translation: CASSSLNQPQHF.

CDR3 nucleotide sequence: TGTGCCAGCAGCCAAGATCCCTACAGGGAGACTGGAAACACCATATATTTT. The encoded protein is CASSQDPYRETGNTIYF. The V call is TRBV14, the J call TRBJ1-3; weak D call: TRBD1 (6 bases). The CDR3 is 17 amino acids. The germline gives CDR1 SGHDN, CDR2 FVKESK. V lost 0 bases and J lost 2, with 14 bases in between.

J is TRBJ2-7 and V is TRBV4-1; 7 positions agree with TRBD1. There are 13 residues in the CDR3. Per the germline V gene, CDR1 is MGHRA and CDR2 is YSYEKL. V was clipped by 2 bases and J by 6 bases; unmatched bases: 4. The CDR3 region is CASSQRQGFEQYF. The CDR3 nucleotides read TGCGCCAGCAGCCAAAGACAGGGTTTCGAGCAGTACTTC.

The chain is built from TRBV30 and TRBJ2-1; 13 nucleotides align to TRBD2. CDR1 is GTSNPN and CDR2 is SVGIG in the germline V gene (reference sequence). The CDR3 totals 17 residues. V gave up 0 bases and J gave up 8 bases; unmatched junction bases: 10. The CDR3 spells CAWSVIMGLAGTYEQFF. As DNA, the CDR3 is TGTGCCTGGAGTGTAATCATGGGACTAGCGGGAACCTATGAGCAGTTCTTC.

The chain is built from TRBV28 and TRBJ2-7, with 12 bases lining up with TRBD2. CDR1 is MDHEN and CDR2 is SYDVKM in the germline V gene. With V trimmed by 5 bases and J by 3 bases, 11 bases remained unmatched. This CDR3 contains 17 residues. CDR3 nucleotide sequence: TGTGCCAGCAGTCCCCGGACTAGCGGGATTGGGTTCTACGAGCAGTACTTC. Translated, it gives CASSPRTSGIGFYEQYF.

The J gene is TRBJ1-3, the V gene TRBV27; D is perhaps TRBD1 (5 bases). Trimming shortened V by 6 bases and J by 0 bases, and 24 bases separated the two germline ends. Germline loops: CDR1 MNHEY, CDR2 SMNVEV (reference sequence). The length of the CDR3 is 19 residues. The CDR3 nucleotides are TGTGCCAGCAGCCTTGCCCCCCCGGGACTCCTCCGCTCTGGAAACACCATATATTTT. Its protein product is CASSLAPPGLLRSGNTIYF.

The chain carries TRBV18 and TRBJ2-3, with a weak D call TRBD2 (5 bases). The CDR3 has 14 amino acids. V was clipped by 5 bases and J by 2 bases, with 11 bases between them. Germline V gene sequence: CDR1 KGHSH, CDR2 LQKENI. CDR3 loop: CASSSLLDTDTQYF. The CDR3 nucleotides read TGTGCCAGCTCATCATTACTAGACACAGATACGCAGTATTTT.

This chain uses TRBV19 with TRBJ2-7, with D unclear. Germline lookup yields CDR1 LNHDA and CDR2 SQIVND (reference sequence). V was pared by 4 bases and J by 0 bases, with 13 bases between. The CDR3 is made up of 15 amino acids. CDR3 nucleotide sequence: TGTGCCAGTAGTAGTATGGTGGCTTTCTCCTACGAGCAGTACTTC. Its protein product is CASSSMVAFSYEQYF.